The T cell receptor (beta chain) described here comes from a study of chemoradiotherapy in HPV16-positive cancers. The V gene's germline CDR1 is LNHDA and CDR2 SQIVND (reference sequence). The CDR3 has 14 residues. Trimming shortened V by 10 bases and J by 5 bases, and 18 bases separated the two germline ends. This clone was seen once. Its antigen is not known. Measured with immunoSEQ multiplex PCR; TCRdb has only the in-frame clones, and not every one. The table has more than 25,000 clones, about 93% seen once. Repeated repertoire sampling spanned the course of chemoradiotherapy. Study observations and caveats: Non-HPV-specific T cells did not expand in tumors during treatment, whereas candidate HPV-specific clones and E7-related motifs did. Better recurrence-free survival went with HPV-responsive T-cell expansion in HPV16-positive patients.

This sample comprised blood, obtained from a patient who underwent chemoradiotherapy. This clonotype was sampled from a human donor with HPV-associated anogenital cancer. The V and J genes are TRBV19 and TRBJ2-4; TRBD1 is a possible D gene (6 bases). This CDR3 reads CATARRDTQNIQYF. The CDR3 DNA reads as TGTGCCACCGCTCGCCGGGACACTCAAAACATTCAGTACTTC.